This T cell receptor beta chain was captured in a study of OX40 agonist ivuxolimab in advanced cancers. On the study more broadly: Patients were treated with intravenous ivuxolimab, dosed at 0.01 to 10 mg/kg and infused every 2 weeks. Patients treated during dose escalation were battling hepatocellular carcinoma, melanoma, renal cell or head and neck cancer.

Germline CDR1 reads SGHDN; CDR2 reads FVKESK. The CDR3 totals 16 residues. Trimming cost V 2 bases and J 1 base, with 11 bases left between them. Measured with immunoSEQ multiplex PCR; TCRdb has only the in-frame clones, and not every one. The sample yields tens of thousands of clones, about 87% seen once. The starting material was CD4+ or CD8+ T cells sorted from blood, obtained in a trial of the OX40 agonist ivuxolimab. The clonotype originates from an adult with an advanced solid tumor such as melanoma, head and neck, liver or kidney cancer. The chain recombines TRBV14 with TRBJ2-2; unclear D gene. CDR3 sequence (DNA): TGTGCCAGCAGCCAACAGGCCGTGAGGAACACCGGGGAGCTGTTTTTT. Translating gives CASSQQAVRNTGELFF. Based on the CDR3 plus reference TRBV14 and TRBJ2-2, the full variable domain is EAGVTQFPSHSVIEKGQTVTLRCDPISGHDNLYWYRRVMGKEIKFLLHFVKESKQDESGMPNNRFLAERTGGTYSTLKVQPAELEDSGVYFCASSQQAVRNTGELFFGEGSRLTVL.